The 16 T cell receptor beta chains given below trace back to one sample, sequenced in a study of graft-versus-host responses after intestinal transplantation. Assay: immunoSEQ multiplex PCR; the TCRdb copy retains only in-frame clones and omits some. The sample yields about 97,000 clones, approximately 92% seen once. The sample here was PBMCs, taken roughly 68 weeks after intestinal transplant. These TCRs come from a human patient who received an intestinal transplant, so some T cells may come from the graft donor.

The chain combines TRBV6-5 with TRBJ1-6; D is possibly TRBD1 (5 bases). V lost 0 bases, J lost 8 bases, and 11 bases lay in between. From germline, CDR1 is MNHEY and CDR2 SVGAGI. This CDR3 has 15 residues. CDR3 protein: CASSYSSGRDSPLHF. In DNA form, the CDR3 reads TGTGCCAGCAGTTACTCGAGTGGCAGGGATTCACCCCTCCACTTT.

The V call is TRBV15, the J call TRBJ2-7, with 13 bases lining up with TRBD2. The CDR3 runs to 15 residues. V dropped 0 bases and J dropped 7; count of bases not matched to a gene: 3. Germline V lookup: CDR1 LNHNV, CDR2 YYDKDF (reference sequence). CDR3 amino acids: CATSRDRGLAGEQYF. The DNA of the CDR3 is TGTGCCACCAGCAGAGATCGGGGACTAGCGGGGGAGCAGTACTTC.

The CDR3 sequence: CASSQDLWTGSDQPQHF. CDR3 DNA: TGCGCCAGCAGCCAAGATCTGTGGACAGGGAGCGATCAGCCCCAGCATTTT. The chain recombines TRBV4-1 with TRBJ1-5, with 8 positions matching TRBD1. The CDR3 spans 17 residues. The V gene end was trimmed by 0 bases and the J gene end by 5 bases; junction bases not matched to a gene: 9. Germline CDR1 MGHRA, CDR2 YSYEKL.

J is TRBJ1-2 and V is TRBV6-5, with D possibly TRBD1 on 5 matching bases. Trimming pared 0 bases from V and 7 bases from J, leaving 15 bases between. Per germline, CDR1 MNHEY and CDR2 SVGAGI. There are 15 residues in the CDR3. The CDR3 nucleotides are TGTGCCAGCAGTTACTCGTCTGCAGGGCGAGGTGGCTACACCTTC. This gives the protein CASSYSSAGRGGYTF.

The chain employs TRBV5-1 and TRBJ2-7; TRBD1 matches at 8 bases. The J segment lost 2 bases and the V segment lost 4 bases, leaving 8 bases of the junction unmatched. The CDR3 loop spans 15 amino acids. The germline gives CDR1 SGHRS, CDR2 YFSETQ. CDR3 protein: CASSPRTGTAYEQYF. In DNA, the CDR3 is TGCGCCAGCAGCCCCCGGACAGGGACGGCCTACGAGCAGTACTTC.

This rearrangement joins TRBV5-1 to TRBJ2-2, with D possibly matching TRBD1 (5 bases). Looked up from germline, CDR1 is SGHRS and CDR2 is YFSETQ. This CDR3 contains 15 residues. Trimming took off 4 bases at V and 4 bases at J, with 14 bases between the two ends. This CDR3 reads CASSPRAGITGELFF. CDR3 nucleotide sequence: TGCGCCAGCAGCCCCCGGGCAGGGATCACCGGGGAGCTGTTTTTT. The variable domain in full, with the rest retrieved from reference TRBV5-1 and TRBJ2-2, is KAGVTQTPRYLIKTRGQQVTLSCSPISGHRSVSWYQQTPGQGLQFLFEYFSETQRNKGNFPGRFSGRQFSNSRSEMNVSTLELGDSALYLCASSPRAGITGELFFGEGSRLTVL.

The chain uses TRBV4-1 and TRBJ1-1, with 7 positions matching TRBD1. With V trimmed by 3 bases and J by 2 bases, 3 bases remained unmatched. The CDR3 consists of 14 residues. Germline V gene lookup returns CDR1 MGHRA and CDR2 YSYEKL. DNA for the CDR3: TGCGCCAGCAGCCATTGGGACAGTAACACTGAAGCTTTCTTT. Translating gives CASSHWDSNTEAFF.

The CDR3 here is CASSQVPGSSYEQYF. The CDR3 DNA reads as TGCGCCAGCAGCCAAGTCCCAGGGAGCTCCTACGAGCAGTACTTC. This sequence joins TRBV4-1 and TRBJ2-7; D may correspond to TRBD1 or TRBD2 (5 bases each). With 1 base removed from V and 0 bases from J, the gap between germline ends came to 10 bases. The germline gives CDR1 MGHRA, CDR2 YSYEKL. There are 15 residues in the CDR3.

The gene calls are TRBV6-1 and TRBJ1-1; no clear D. The germline V and J ends were trimmed by 8 bases and 0 bases, with 10 bases remaining between them. This CDR3 is built from 13 residues. CDR1 is MNHNS, CDR2 SASEGT, per germline. In DNA form, the CDR3 reads TGTGCCAGCCTAAGGGCTATGAACACTGAAGCTTTCTTT. It codes for CASLRAMNTEAFF.

The chain has TRBV5-4 and TRBJ2-7; either TRBD1 or TRBD2 may supply D (5 bases each). This CDR3 comprises 14 residues. Trimming removed 3 bases at V and 5 bases at J, with 15 bases between. In germline, CDR1 is SGHNT, CDR2 YYREEE (reference sequence). The CDR3 bases are TGTGCCAGCAGCTGGTGGGGGTTCCTCAACGAGCAGTACTTC. Translation gives CASSWWGFLNEQYF.

This clone was counted once. The rearrangement links TRBV29-1 to TRBJ2-1, with D maybe TRBD2 (5 bases). Deletions cut 4 bases from V and 9 bases from J, with 10 bases between. The CDR3 is 11 residues long. Germline V gene lookup returns CDR1 SQVTM and CDR2 ANQGSEA. CDR3 coding DNA: TGCAGCGTTGGAGGGTTCTCTGAGCAGTTCTTC. It codes for CSVGGFSEQFF.

The chain is built from TRBV19 and TRBJ2-1, with D tentatively TRBD1 or TRBD2 (6 bases each). The CDR3 is 15 amino acids. V lost 9 bases and J lost 0, with 15 bases in between. The germline V gene has CDR1 LNHDA and CDR2 SQIVND (reference sequence). As DNA, the CDR3 is TGTGCCAGCAGGACAGTGGGACTCTCCTACAATGAGCAGTTCTTC. Encoded protein: CASRTVGLSYNEQFF.

V usage is TRBV5-5 and J usage is TRBJ1-4; the D is unclear. The germline gives CDR1 SGHKS, CDR2 YYEKEE (reference sequence). The CDR3 has 14 amino acids. Trimming pared 1 base from V and 5 bases from J, leaving 9 bases between. As DNA, the CDR3 is TGTGCCAGCAGCTTGCGGGCGGAAAATGAAAAACTGTTTTTT. Translated: CASSLRAENEKLFF.

CDR3 protein: CASSMGDRPQSRANVLTF. The CDR3 DNA follows: TGTGCCAGCAGCATGGGCGATAGGCCACAAAGTCGGGCCAACGTCCTGACTTTC. The V call is TRBV7-7, the J call TRBJ2-6; D is unresolved. This CDR3 contains 18 residues. The germline V and J ends were trimmed by 5 bases and 5 bases, with 22 bases remaining between them. Germline V gene data show CDR1 as SSHAT and CDR2 as FNYEAQ (reference sequence). The full variable domain, in which reference TRBV7-7 and TRBJ2-6 provide the parts outside the CDR3, is GAGVSQSPRYKVTKRGQDVTLRCDPISSHATLYWYQQALGQGPEFLTYFNYEAQPDKSGLPSDRFSAERPEGSISTLTIQRTEQRDSAMYRCASSMGDRPQSRANVLTFGAGSRLTVL.

The chain employs TRBV7-6 and TRBJ1-1; 7 positions agree with TRBD1. CDR1 and CDR2 (germline): SGHVS, FNYEAQ. The CDR3 loop spans 14 amino acids. J was trimmed by 6 bases and V by 2 bases; bases with no gene match: 6. CDR3 coding DNA: TGTGCCAGCAGCTTAACTCAGGGGGTCGCTGAAGCTTTCTTT. Translating it yields CASSLTQGVAEAFF.

This chain connects TRBV5-1 to TRBJ2-7; no clear D. The CDR3 has 13 amino acids. V lost 0 bases and J 6 bases, leaving 10 bases between the germline ends. Looked up from germline, CDR1 is SGHRS and CDR2 is YFSETQ. CDR3 bases: TGCGCCAGCAGCTTGGGTCCCCAGCGCGAGCAGTACTTC. It encodes CASSLGPQREQYF.